This T cell receptor beta chain was captured in a study of blood T cell repertoires in COVID-19. Study context: Samples representing acute and convalescent COVID-19 were sourced from the United States, Italy and Spain.

The method was immunoSEQ multiplex PCR; TCRdb's version includes in-frame clones alone and lacks a portion of them. The data contain some 120,000 clones, 65% to 85% of them singletons. This clone has more than one count but fewer than ten. V was shortened by 5 bases and J by 2 bases, with 16 bases between the two germline ends. Germline V gene lookup returns CDR1 LGHDT and CDR2 YNNKEL (reference sequence). This CDR3 has 16 residues. Specimen: peripheral blood. The TCR originated in a man between 65 and 85 years old with acute or convalescent COVID-19. This chain links TRBV3-1 (or the pseudogene TRBV3-2) with TRBJ1-3, with TRBD1 as a possible D gene (5 bases). CDR3 coding DNA: TGTGCCAGCAGCAACCCGGGACTCATGGCTGGAAACACCATATATTTT. Encoded protein: CASSNPGLMAGNTIYF.